The following is a TCR beta chain sequence with its context. What this receptor recognizes is not known. No much larger clonotype is one base removed from it; base qualities were not supplied. This specimen comes from a study of blood T cells in healthy people across ages (dated by TCRdb to about 2015). Regarding the study in general: In model experiments, template switching captured roughly one uniquely barcoded TCR beta cDNA molecule for every two T cells. Age-related changes in TCR beta repertoire diversity were measured in the study by deep sequencing normalized with unique cDNA molecular identifiers. Donors were grouped into four age groups: young (average roughly 17 years), middle-aged (about 40), aged (around 60) and long-lived (around 82). To avoid experimental bias, donors of different ages were spread randomly across the sequencing lanes. For two donors (one aged 18 to 29 and one aged 80 or older), the study analyzed two additional independent replicas of 1 million unique cDNA reads from the same blood draw.

Spanning cysteine to phenylalanine, the CDR3 consists of 15 amino acids. The read is trimmed to its CDR3 DNA, 45 bases read in frame from base 1. CDR1 DFQATT and CDR2 SNEGSKA were looked up in the germline V gene (reference sequence). Germline trimming: 3 bases from V, 5 bases from J; junction bases outside gene matches: 7. The donors were a few dozen Caucasian individuals from Russia, aged roughly 6 to 100 years, who were systemically healthy. About 9.8 milliliters of peripheral blood were drawn from each donor into EDTA-treated Vacutainer tubes. PBMCs were isolated by Ficoll-Paque density-gradient centrifugation, with at least 7 million obtained per sample. Trizol reagent was used to extract total RNA from PBMCs, with at least 6 micrograms per sample. For every donor, an aliquot of PBMCs went through flow cytometry to measure the percentages of naive CD45RAhigh/CD27high T cells. General conclusions and limits of the study: Because donor CMV infection status was unknown, age-related changes in expanded clonotypes were potentially confounded. Observed TCR beta diversity correlated strongly with the percentage of naive T cells measured by flow cytometry. Since profiling was done on bulk unsorted PBMCs, naive and antigen-experienced compartments could not be conclusively compared. Observed TCR beta diversity per million T cells fell roughly linearly with age, and a significant reduction was already apparent by age approximately 41. Estimates of total diversity based on one million sequenced T cells were regarded as lower bounds and as underestimates. The long-lived group showed more naive CD4+ T cells, fewer expanded clones and increased TCR diversity than the aged group, suggesting age selection.

To prepare the library, 5' RACE was applied. Reads for this sample came from an Illumina HiSeq 2500. A second roughly 6 to 12 cycle PCR used a sample-barcoded 5' primer and a J-beta primer mix. Each TCR beta cDNA molecule received a unique molecular identifier from a template-switch 5' adaptor carrying 12 random nucleotides. Each sample yielded at least 2.5 million CDR3-containing paired-end reads. The Mint cDNA synthesis kit, primed by a TRBC-specific oligonucleotide, was used to synthesize first-strand cDNA from all RNA. Following uracil-DNA glycosylase treatment, a first 18-cycle PCR with universal primers M1SS and BC2_uni_R was performed on all cDNA. In the source study's methods: For normalization, 1 million high-quality reads were randomly selected from each sample, with every read carrying a distinct molecular identifier. Instead of being binned into consensus sequences, reads that shared molecular identifiers were thrown out. MiTCR, run with a Q25 quality threshold and the strictest error-elimination algorithm, handled CDR3 identification, clonotype clustering and error correction. A nonparametric unseen species model with Euler transformation was used to estimate lower-bound total TCR beta diversity. Clones were called with MiXCR by TCRdb after fastp trimmed the public reads at Q25, and only in-frame beta chains were retained. Rows are unified per CDR3 protein, each entry keeping the most common DNA and genes. The V and J calls were determined by TCRdb, not by the authors. The sample contains approximately 800,000 distinct CDR3 sequences, 35% to 40% of them found a single time. The ten largest make up approximately 12% of the sample.

The sequence links TRBV20-1 to TRBJ1-4; 9 bases in between match TRBD1. This TCR was recovered from a man aged 18 to 30 in good health. The specimen sequenced was blood. In nucleotides, the sequence is TGCAGTGCTAGGGGGACCGGGACAGGGAATGAAAAACTGTTTTTT. The translation is CSARGTGTGNEKLFF.